These T cell receptor beta chains were read from a single sample in a study of cytomegalovirus exposure and HLA in healthy donors. Using immunoSEQ multiplex PCR, the repertoire was profiled, and TCRdb retains in-frame clones only, with some absent. The table lists around 180,000 clones, approximately 83% of them singletons, with 1.2% in the top ten. Sequences were obtained from PBMCs. These TCRs come from a boy between 2 and 10 years old in good health and CMV-seronegative. CDR3s include the opening cysteine and the closing phenylalanine or tryptophan. A D gene is named only where the DNA matches it firmly. The size of a clone is reported for some rows only, either as once, few or many, or as a class for expanded clones.

D	size	V	J	CDR3	DNA
TRBD1	-	TRBV19	TRBJ2-7	CATLGQDYEQYF	TGTGCCACCCTGGGACAGGACTACGAGCAGTACTTC
-	-	TRBV5-6	TRBJ1-2	CASTFDGTNYGYTF	TGTGCCAGCACCTTCGACGGGACAAACTATGGCTACACCTTC
-	-	TRBV9	TRBJ2-7	CASSVTIDSYEQYF	TGTGCCAGCAGCGTCACTATTGACTCCTACGAGCAGTACTTC
-	-	TRBV2	TRBJ1-1	CASSAGGPMNTEAFF	TGTGCCAGCAGTGCAGGAGGGCCGATGAACACTGAAGCTTTCTTT
-	few	TRBV7-9	TRBJ2-5	CASEKSRNGETQYF	TGTGCCAGCGAGAAATCCAGGAATGGGGAGACCCAGTACTTC
TRBD1	-	TRBV27	TRBJ2-7	CASRSTPHTGQAYEQYF	TGTGCCAGCAGATCAACCCCCCACACCGGACAGGCCTACGAGCAGTACTTC
TRBD2	-	TRBV7-2	TRBJ2-7	CASRDSSGSYEQYF	TGTGCCAGCAGGGATTCTAGCGGCTCCTACGAGCAGTACTTC
-	once	TRBV6-6	TRBJ2-2	CASSYSAGGELFF	TGTGCCAGCAGTTACTCCGCCGGCGGGGAGCTGTTTTTT
TRBD1	-	TRBV7-9	TRBJ1-5	CASSLGAGGDQPQHF	TGTGCCAGCAGCTTAGGTGCAGGGGGAGATCAGCCCCAGCATTTT
-	-	TRBV4-3	TRBJ2-1	CASSQNSGYNEQFF	TGCGCCAGCAGCCAAAACTCCGGGTACAATGAGCAGTTCTTC
-	-	TRBV4-1	TRBJ1-6	CASSQVSAGALHF	TGCGCCAGCAGCCAAGTGTCGGCGGGAGCCCTCCACTTT
TRBD2	-	TRBV7-8	TRBJ2-1	CASSLNGGAINEQFF	TGTGCCAGCAGCTTAAACGGGGGGGCGATCAATGAGCAGTTCTTC
-	-	TRBV7-2	TRBJ2-2	CASSLRRPGELFF	TGTGCCAGCAGCTTAAGGAGGCCCGGGGAGCTGTTTTTT
TRBD1	-	TRBV19	TRBJ1-6	CASSIVHRGGNSPLHF	TGTGCCAGTAGTATAGTTCACAGGGGGGGTAATTCACCCCTCCACTTT
TRBD2	-	TRBV6-1	TRBJ2-5	CASSERVAGGLQETQYF	TGTGCCAGCAGTGAAAGGGTAGCGGGAGGTTTACAAGAGACCCAGTACTTC
-	-	TRBV5-1	TRBJ1-2	CASSLLGYGYTF	TGCGCCAGCAGCTTGCTCGGCTATGGCTACACCTTC
-	once	TRBV7-2	TRBJ2-1	CASSFLSSYNEQFF	TGTGCCAGCAGCTTTTTGAGCTCCTACAATGAGCAGTTCTTC
-	-	TRBV9	TRBJ2-7	CASSVGLSEQYF	TGTGCCAGCAGCGTGGGGCTCTCCGAGCAGTACTTC
TRBD1	-	TRBV6-5	TRBJ2-7	CASSYGGTGAYEQYF	TGTGCCAGCAGTTACGGTGGGACAGGGGCGTACGAGCAGTACTTC
TRBD1	-	TRBV28	TRBJ1-2	CASSPRGPAYGYTF	TGTGCCAGCAGTCCCAGGGGGCCGGCCTATGGCTACACCTTC
TRBD2	-	TRBV30	TRBJ2-5	CAWVRGGETQYF	TGTGCCTGGGTCCGGGGAGGGGAGACCCAGTACTTC
-	-	TRBV7-2	TRBJ1-2	CASSLWAGNYGYTF	TGTGCCAGCAGCTTATGGGCCGGAAACTATGGCTACACCTTC
-	few	TRBV6-1	TRBJ2-5	CASSEQGLYQETQYF	TGTGCCAGCAGTGAACAGGGACTGTACCAAGAGACCCAGTACTTC
-	-	TRBV14	TRBJ2-2	CASSHAFTGELFF	TGTGCCAGCAGCCATGCGTTCACCGGGGAGCTGTTTTTT
-	-	TRBV18	TRBJ1-3	CASGRALSSGNTIYF	TGTGCCAGCGGCAGGGCCCTGAGCTCTGGAAACACCATATATTTT
TRBD2	once	TRBV5-1	TRBJ2-1	CASSGGRIGNEQFF	TGCGCCAGCAGCGGCGGGAGAATCGGGAATGAGCAGTTCTTC
-	-	TRBV5-4	TRBJ2-3	CASSLESSLDTQYF	TGTGCCAGCAGCTTGGAGTCGAGTCTCGATACGCAGTATTTT
TRBD1	-	TRBV7-2	TRBJ1-1	CASSLAGTGRNTEAFF	TGTGCCAGCAGCTTAGCGGGGACAGGACGAAACACTGAAGCTTTCTTT
-	-	TRBV30	TRBJ2-5	CAWRDGGTHQETQYF	TGTGCCTGGAGAGATGGGGGGACCCACCAAGAGACCCAGTACTTC
TRBD1	-	TRBV5-1	TRBJ1-1	CASSLAGGSNTEAFF	TGCGCCAGCAGCTTGGCAGGGGGATCGAACACTGAAGCTTTCTTT
-	-	TRBV5-1	TRBJ2-5	CASSSRPEGETQYF	TGCGCCAGCAGCTCCAGACCCGAGGGAGAGACCCAGTACTTC
-	-	TRBV18	TRBJ1-4	CASSPGQGNEKLFF	TGTGCCAGCTCACCAGGGCAGGGGAATGAAAAACTGTTTTTT
TRBD1	-	TRBV4-1	TRBJ2-5	CASSQETGEETQYF	TGCGCCAGCAGCCAAGAAACAGGGGAAGAGACCCAGTACTTC
TRBD2	few	TRBV7-2	TRBJ2-1	CASSSPSGRGNEQFF	TGTGCCAGCAGCTCCCCTAGCGGGAGAGGTAATGAGCAGTTCTTC
-	-	TRBV9	TRBJ2-3	CASSVVAERFTDTQYF	TGTGCCAGCAGCGTAGTGGCGGAACGGTTCACAGATACGCAGTATTTT
-	-	TRBV10-3	TRBJ1-2	CAISDQEAFRGYTF	TGTGCCATCAGTGATCAGGAAGCCTTTCGTGGCTACACCTTC
-	-	TRBV15	TRBJ2-6	CATSRAFRGLAGASVLTF	TGTGCCACCAGCAGAGCGTTCAGGGGATTAGCTGGGGCCAGCGTCCTGACTTTC
TRBD1	-	TRBV5-8	TRBJ1-2	CASSKAKSHRGRGGYTF	TGTGCCAGCAGCAAGGCAAAGTCGCACAGGGGGCGAGGAGGCTACACCTTC
-	-	TRBV21-1	TRBJ2-7	CASSKPADRNSQGFSEQYF	TGTGCCAGCAGCAAACCCGCCGACCGGAACAGTCAAGGATTCTCCGAGCAGTACTTC
TRBD2	-	TRBV7-9	TRBJ2-2	CASSSEGLAGVLELFF	TGTGCCAGCAGCTCCGAGGGACTAGCGGGGGTCCTTGAGCTGTTTTTT
TRBD2	-	TRBV7-8	TRBJ2-1	CASSSRSGRAYVYEQFF	TGTGCCAGCAGCTCCCGTAGCGGGAGGGCCTACGTATATGAGCAGTTCTTC
-	-	TRBV6-5	TRBJ2-3	CASSKEGGGTDTQYF	TGTGCCAGCAGTAAGGAGGGAGGTGGCACAGATACGCAGTATTTT
-	-	TRBV6-6	TRBJ2-7	CATSRGGSSYEQYF	TGTGCCACCTCGAGAGGAGGGAGCTCCTACGAGCAGTACTTC